This passage covers 8 T cell receptor beta chains from one sample sequenced in a study of CD4+ T cells in melanoma. TCRdb keeps only in-frame clones here, not all; method: immunoSEQ multiplex PCR. The table shows some 50,000 clones, with approximately 89% occurring only once. The sample was peripheral blood. The receptors derive from a human donor with melanoma.

The chain uses TRBV19 and TRBJ2-1; TRBD2 aligns across 9 bases. V gave up 7 bases and J gave up 4 bases; unmatched junction bases: 14. The germline gives CDR1 LNHDA, CDR2 SQIVND (reference sequence). The CDR3 is 17 residues long. The CDR3: CASTPWAGGLAYNEQFF. CDR3 DNA sequence: TGTGCCAGTACCCCTTGGGCGGGGGGGCTTGCGTACAATGAGCAGTTCTTC.

Turning to this clone: Other DNA sequences in this sample translate to the same CDR3. The V and J genes are TRBV2 and TRBJ1-5; maybe TRBD1 (5 bases). Trimming stripped 4 bases from V and 3 bases from J, with 10 bases between. This CDR3 has 14 amino acids. Germline V gene data show CDR1 as SNHLY and CDR2 as FYNNEI. DNA of the CDR3: TGTGCCAGCAGTGCAGACAGCCCCAATCAGCCCCAGCATTTT. Protein: CASSADSPNQPQHF.

The CDR3 nucleotides read TGTGCCAGCAGCTTCGGGCAGGGGAACAATGAGCAGTTCTTC. Translation: CASSFGQGNNEQFF. The chain employs TRBV7-8 and TRBJ2-1, with D tentatively TRBD1 (6 bases). Trimming took 3 bases from V and 5 from J, leaving 11 bases between them. The CDR3 extends over 14 amino acids. The V gene's germline CDR1 is SGHVS and CDR2 FQNEAQ.

The chain carries TRBV5-1 and TRBJ1-6; the match to TRBD1 covers 7 bases. This CDR3 is 15 amino acids long. The V segment lost 4 bases and the J segment 7 bases; nucleotides outside the gene matches: 8. CDR1 is SGHRS, CDR2 YFSETQ, per germline. The CDR3 loop is CASSALQGYNSPLHF. In nucleotides, the CDR3 is TGCGCCAGCAGCGCACTACAGGGGTACAATTCACCCCTCCACTTT.

The chain combines TRBV6-5 with TRBJ2-2; D is perhaps TRBD1 (5 bases). This CDR3 region has 14 residues. Germline CDR1 and CDR2: MNHEY and SVGAGI. The V end was cut by 5 bases, the J end by 6 bases, with 13 bases between. CDR3: CASSPTRASGELFF. The CDR3 coding sequence is TGTGCCAGCAGTCCCACCAGGGCATCCGGGGAGCTGTTTTTT.

The CDR3 sequence: CASSAGITSGNTIYF. The CDR3 bases are TGCGCCAGCAGCGCTGGGATTACCTCTGGAAACACCATATATTTT. The gene calls are TRBV5-1 and TRBJ1-3; D uncertain. The germline V and J ends were trimmed by 4 bases and 0 bases, with 11 bases remaining between them. Germline V gene data show CDR1 as SGHRS and CDR2 as YFSETQ. This CDR3 has 15 amino acids.

The chain links TRBV4-1 to TRBJ2-7; D might be TRBD1 or TRBD2, each matching 5 bases. V shed 4 bases and J shed 3 bases, with 13 bases lying between them. The CDR3 sequence is 14 residues long. Germline V lookup: CDR1 MGHRA, CDR2 YSYEKL. In DNA form, the CDR3 reads TGCGCCAGCAGCCCGGGACGAGGGAACTACGAGCAGTACTTC. Protein product: CASSPGRGNYEQYF.

This clone has a single count. The V and J genes are TRBV27 and TRBJ2-3, with D perhaps being TRBD1 or TRBD2 (5 bases each). This CDR3 has 14 residues. The germline V gene has CDR1 MNHEY and CDR2 SMNVEV (reference sequence). Trimming took off 5 bases at V and 5 bases at J, with 14 bases between the two ends. For the CDR3, the DNA is TGTGCCAGCAGTCTTAGCATGGGGGTAGATACGCAGTATTTT. This sequence encodes CASSLSMGVDTQYF.